Sequencing of this T cell receptor beta chain was carried out in a study of CD4 T cells in relation to SARS-CoV-2 and coronaviruses. This CDR3 spans 14 amino acids. Germline V gives CDR1 SGHRS, CDR2 YFSETQ. The ends were cut back, 3 bases at V and 4 bases at J, with 13 bases in the middle. Here immunoSEQ multiplex PCR was the method, and the copy in TCRdb shows in-frame clones only, minus some. The data contain approximately 37,000 clones, 80% to 90% of them singletons. The TCR comes from an adult with COVID-19. The J gene is TRBJ2-5, the V gene TRBV5-1, with D unresolved. The specimen was memory CD4+ T cells from PBMCs. The CDR3 DNA reads as TGCGCCAGCAGCTCGGACGGCGAAATAGAGACCCAGTACTTC. Translated, it gives CASSSDGEIETQYF.